These T cell receptor beta chains were read from a single sample in a study of blood T cell repertoires in COVID-19. Measured with immunoSEQ multiplex PCR; TCRdb has only the in-frame clones, and not every one. The repertoire holds some 160,000 clones, with approximately 86% as singletons. The sequenced material came from peripheral blood. The source of these receptors is a woman over 75 with COVID-19, enrolled during active disease. CDR3s include the opening cysteine and the closing phenylalanine or tryptophan. A D gene is named only where the DNA matches it firmly. Part of the rows lack a size; the others show once, few, many or a class for expanded clones.

d_call clone_size j_call v_call cdr3_nt cdr3_aa
. . TRBJ1-1 TRBV9 TGTGCCAGCAGCGTAGTATCAGGGAACACTGAAGCTTTCTTT CASSVVSGNTEAFF
. . TRBJ1-2 TRBV6-1 TGTGCCAGCAGTGAGCGGGGGTCTAACTATGGCTACACCTTC CASSERGSNYGYTF
TRBD2 . TRBJ2-7 TRBV7-2 TGTGCCAGCAGCCCGACGGGGGGCTACGAGCAGTACTTC CASSPTGGYEQYF
. . TRBJ1-5 TRBV27 TGTGCCAGCAGTCCGGGGGGGTGGCGACAGCCCCAGCATTTT CASSPGGWRQPQHF
. . TRBJ2-1 TRBV7-9 TGTGCCAGCAGCTTAGAACAGGTCAATGAGCAGTTCTTC CASSLEQVNEQFF
TRBD1 . TRBJ1-2 TRBV4-3 TGCGCCAGCAGCCACGGTGGGGGACAGGGGTGGTATGGCTACACCTTC CASSHGGGQGWYGYTF
. . TRBJ2-2 TRBV9 TGTGCCAGCAGCGTAGGGCAAATTACGAACACCGGGGAGCTGTTTTTT CASSVGQITNTGELFF
. . TRBJ2-5 TRBV15 TGTGCCACCGGGGTCGACTATCAAGAGACCCAGTACTTC CATGVDYQETQYF
. . TRBJ1-4 TRBV28 TGTGCCAGCAGTTCGGGCGGGGCGGCTAATGAAAAACTGTTTTTT CASSSGGAANEKLFF
TRBD2 . TRBJ2-3 TRBV29-1 TGCAGCGCGAGACTAGCGTCAGATACGCAGTATTTT CSARLASDTQYF
. . TRBJ1-1 TRBV9 TGTGCCAGCAGCGTAGAGGGGCTTAACACTGAAGCTTTCTTT CASSVEGLNTEAFF
TRBD2 . TRBJ2-7 TRBV7-2 TGTGCCAGCAGCTCCCTAGCGGGCCTGGCCTACGAGCAGTACTTC CASSSLAGLAYEQYF
. . TRBJ1-2 TRBV5-1 TGCGCCAGCAGCGTCCAGGATGCCAATATAGACGGCTACACCTTC CASSVQDANIDGYTF
. few TRBJ1-2 TRBV14 TGTGCCAGCAGCCCACGAGGTGTTTTTGGGTATGGCTACACCTTC CASSPRGVFGYGYTF
. . TRBJ2-3 TRBV7-3 TGTGCCAGCAGCCTCGGTGGGGGCGGAGTCACAGATACGCAGTATTTT CASSLGGGGVTDTQYF
. few TRBJ1-2 TRBV4-1 TGCGCCAGCAGCCAAGAGAGGTCCATGGCCTATGGCTACACCTTC CASSQERSMAYGYTF
. . TRBJ1-4 TRBV3-1/TRBV3-2 TGTGCCAGCAGCCAAGAGAGACAGCTTGCAACTAATGAAAAACTGTTTTTT CASSQERQLATNEKLFF
. . TRBJ2-5 TRBV5-6 TGTGCCAGCAGCTTGGTTCCCCGGGGTGACGAGACCCAGTACTTC CASSLVPRGDETQYF
. few TRBJ1-3 TRBV28 TGTGCCAGCAATAGCAGGGCGAGGGGAAACACCATATATTTT CASNSRARGNTIYF
. . TRBJ2-3 TRBV19 TGTGCCAGCGCAATAGCGAGCACAGATACGCAGTATTTT CASAIASTDTQYF
TRBD1 . TRBJ1-6 TRBV4-3 TGCGCCAGCAGCCAGGACAGGGGGTATTCACCCCTCCACTTT CASSQDRGYSPLHF
. . TRBJ1-2 TRBV3-1/TRBV3-2 TGTGCCAGCAGCCCAACAGGGAACTATGGCTACACCTTC CASSPTGNYGYTF
. . TRBJ1-5 TRBV5-8 TGTGCCAGCAGCCGGGGGACTTCTGGTCAGCCCCAGCATTTT CASSRGTSGQPQHF
TRBD1 . TRBJ1-2 TRBV6-5 TGTGCCAGCAGTTACTCAGGGACAGCCGACTATGGCTACACCTTC CASSYSGTADYGYTF
TRBD2 . TRBJ2-1 TRBV4-2 TGTGCCAGCAGTGCGCTGGCGGGAGGTCCAAATGAGCAGTTCTTC CASSALAGGPNEQFF
TRBD2 few TRBJ2-7 TRBV15 TGTGCCACCAGCCGCCAGCGGGAGTACTACGAGCAGTACTTC CATSRQREYYEQYF
. once TRBJ1-2 TRBV20-1 TGCAAACCGGGACACCAAGATGGCTACACCTTC CKPGHQDGYTF
. . TRBJ2-7 TRBV7-2 TGTGCCAGCAGCCAGAGGAACTACGAGCAGTACTTC CASSQRNYEQYF
. . TRBJ1-5 TRBV6-5 TGTGCCAGCAGCGAGACAGTTAGCAATCAGCCCCAGCATTTT CASSETVSNQPQHF
TRBD2 . TRBJ2-1 TRBV29-1 TGCAGCGTTGAAGGGACTAGCGGGATGAGCTCCTACAATGAGCAGTTCTTC CSVEGTSGMSSYNEQFF
. . TRBJ1-1 TRBV18 TGTGCCAGCTCACCACCGGCAGGGGTCACTGAAGCTTTCTTT CASSPPAGVTEAFF
. . TRBJ2-7 TRBV15 TGTGCCACCAGCAGCCAGACAGTTTCCTACGAGCAGTACTTC CATSSQTVSYEQYF
TRBD1 . TRBJ1-1 TRBV7-2 TGTGCCAGCAGCCCGGGACAGGGGAACACTGAAGCTTTCTTT CASSPGQGNTEAFF
. once TRBJ2-3 TRBV11-2 TGTGCCAGCAGCTTAACACAAGATACGCAGTATTTT CASSLTQDTQYF
. . TRBJ1-4 TRBV7-2 TGTGCCAGCAGCTTAGGTCCGGGAGATGAAAAACTGTTTTTT CASSLGPGDEKLFF
TRBD2 . TRBJ2-1 TRBV5-4 TGTGCCAGCAGCTTACTAGCGGGGGGGGATGAGCAGTTCTTC CASSLLAGGDEQFF
. . TRBJ2-2 TRBV5-5 TGTGCCAGCAGCTTGGAGACAACCGGGGAGCTGTTTTTT CASSLETTGELFF
TRBD2 . TRBJ2-1 TRBV3-1/TRBV3-2 TGTGCCAGCAGCCTCGGGACTAGCGGAGCTTACAATGAGCAGTTCTTC CASSLGTSGAYNEQFF
TRBD1 . TRBJ1-2 TRBV29-1 TGCAGCGTCGGGACAGGGGATGGCTACACCTTC CSVGTGDGYTF
. . TRBJ1-1 TRBV5-4 TGTGCCAGCAGCGACCGGGACTCGCAAGATGAAGCTTTCTTT CASSDRDSQDEAFF
. . TRBJ1-2 TRBV28 TGTGCCAGCAGTTTATCAGGAAACTATGGCTACACCTTC CASSLSGNYGYTF
TRBD2 once TRBJ2-1 TRBV7-2 TGTGCCAGCAGCTTAATAGCTAGCGGGAGTTACAATGAGCAGTTCTTC CASSLIASGSYNEQFF
TRBD1 . TRBJ2-1 TRBV4-3 TGCGCCAGCAGCCAAGATCTGGGGACAGGGTCCTACAATGAGCAGTTCTTC CASSQDLGTGSYNEQFF
TRBD1 . TRBJ1-2 TRBV18 TGTGCCAGCTCACCCTTGTCGGATACAGGGGACGGCTACACCTTC CASSPLSDTGDGYTF
. once TRBJ1-2 TRBV28 TGTGCCACCGCGGGGCAGCACGAAGGCTACACCTTC CATAGQHEGYTF
. many TRBJ1-2 TRBV14 TGTGCCAGCAGCCAAGTGGGGCGGGAGTTGAGCTATGGCTACACCTTC CASSQVGRELSYGYTF
. . TRBJ2-2 TRBV5-4 TGTGCCAGCAGCTTCAGCGGAAGGGACACCGGGGAGCTGTTTTTT CASSFSGRDTGELFF
. . TRBJ1-2 TRBV27 TGTGCCAGCAGCTTTACGGAGGGGCGCTATAACTATGGCTACACCTTC CASSFTEGRYNYGYTF
. few TRBJ2-1 TRBV27 TGTGCCAGCAAATCCCCGGTGGAGACCGACGCAGTCTTC CASKSPVETDAVF
. once TRBJ2-7 TRBV15 TGTGCCACCAGCAGAGATCGGCTAGATCAGCAGTACTTC CATSRDRLDQQYF
TRBD1 . TRBJ2-7 TRBV6-2/TRBV6-3 TGTGCCAGCAGTTACTCCTTGGGACAGGGGATCGACGAGCAGTACTTC CASSYSLGQGIDEQYF
TRBD2 . TRBJ2-1 TRBV3-1/TRBV3-2 TGTGCCAGCAGTCATACTAGCGGGAGGTATGAATACAATGAGCAGTTCTTC CASSHTSGRYEYNEQFF
TRBD2 . TRBJ2-7 TRBV25-1 TGTGCCAGCAGTGAATCGGGACTAGCCGTGGGCGAGCAGTACTTC CASSESGLAVGEQYF
. once TRBJ1-2 TRBV18 TGTGCCAGCTCACCACAACAGGGCTACACCTTC CASSPQQGYTF
. . TRBJ2-7 TRBV2 TGTGCCAGCGTCCCGACAGTCAACTCCTACGAGCAGTACTTC CASVPTVNSYEQYF
. . TRBJ2-1 TRBV11-3 TGTGCCAGCAGCTTACTTGGGGGGAGCTCCTACAATGAGCAGTTCTTC CASSLLGGSSYNEQFF
TRBD1 many TRBJ1-1 TRBV27 TGTGCCAGCAGTAGCAACAGGGGGCCCCTAAACACTGAAGCTTTCTTT CASSSNRGPLNTEAFF
. . TRBJ1-1 TRBV6-5 TGTGCCAGCAGGGGGGGGGTGAACACTGAAGCTTTCTTT CASRGGVNTEAFF
. . TRBJ1-3 TRBV15 TGTGCCACCAGCGGTGACAGACTCTCTGGAAACACCATATATTTT CATSGDRLSGNTIYF
. few TRBJ1-1 TRBV10-3 TGTGCCATCAGTGACCTTAAGAACACTGAAGCTTTCTTT CAISDLKNTEAFF